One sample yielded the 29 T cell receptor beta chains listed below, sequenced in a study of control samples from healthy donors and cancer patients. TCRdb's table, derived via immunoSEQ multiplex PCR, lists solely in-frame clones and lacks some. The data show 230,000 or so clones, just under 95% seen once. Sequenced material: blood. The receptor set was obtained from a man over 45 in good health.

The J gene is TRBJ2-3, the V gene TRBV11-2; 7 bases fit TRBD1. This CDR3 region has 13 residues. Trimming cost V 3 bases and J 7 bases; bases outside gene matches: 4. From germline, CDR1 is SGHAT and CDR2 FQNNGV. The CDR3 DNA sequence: TGTGCCAGCAGCTTCACAGGGGAAAATACGCAGTATTTT. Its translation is CASSFTGENTQYF.

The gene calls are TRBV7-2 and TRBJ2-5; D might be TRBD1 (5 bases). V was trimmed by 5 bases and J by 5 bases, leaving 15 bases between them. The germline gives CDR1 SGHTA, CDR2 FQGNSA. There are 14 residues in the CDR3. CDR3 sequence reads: CASSGRSGAETQYF. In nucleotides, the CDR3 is TGTGCCAGCAGCGGACGTTCTGGGGCTGAGACCCAGTACTTC.

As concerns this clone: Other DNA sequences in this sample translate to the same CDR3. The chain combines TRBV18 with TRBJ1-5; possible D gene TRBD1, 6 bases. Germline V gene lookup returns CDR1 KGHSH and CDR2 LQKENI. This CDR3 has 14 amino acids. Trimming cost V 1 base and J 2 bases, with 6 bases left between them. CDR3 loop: CASSPQGGNQPQHF. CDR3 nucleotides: TGTGCCAGCTCACCACAGGGGGGCAATCAGCCCCAGCATTTT.

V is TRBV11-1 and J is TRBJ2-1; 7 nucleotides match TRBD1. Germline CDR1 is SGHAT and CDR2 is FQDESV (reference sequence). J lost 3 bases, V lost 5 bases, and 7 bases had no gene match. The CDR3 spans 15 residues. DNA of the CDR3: TGTGCCAGCAGCGCCGGGACAGCCTTCTACAATGAGCAGTTCTTC. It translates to CASSAGTAFYNEQFF.

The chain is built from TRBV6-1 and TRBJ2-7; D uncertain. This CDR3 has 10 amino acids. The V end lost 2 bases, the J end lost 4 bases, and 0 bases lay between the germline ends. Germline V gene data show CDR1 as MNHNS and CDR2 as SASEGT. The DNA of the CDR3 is TGTGCCAGCAGTGAATACGAGCAGTACGTC. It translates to CASSEYEQYV.

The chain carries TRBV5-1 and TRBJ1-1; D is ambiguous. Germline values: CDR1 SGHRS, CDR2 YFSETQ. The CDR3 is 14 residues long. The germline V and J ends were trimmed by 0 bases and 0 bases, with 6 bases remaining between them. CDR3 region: CASSLDTMNTEAFF. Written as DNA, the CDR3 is TGCGCCAGCAGCTTGGACACGATGAACACTGAAGCTTTCTTT.

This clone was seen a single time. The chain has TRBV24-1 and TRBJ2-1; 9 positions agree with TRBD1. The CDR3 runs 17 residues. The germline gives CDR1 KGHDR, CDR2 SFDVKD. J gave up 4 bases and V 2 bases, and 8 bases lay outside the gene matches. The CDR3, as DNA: TGTGCCACCAGTGATTCACACAGGGGGCGTGATTACAATGAGCAGTTCTTC. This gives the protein CATSDSHRGRDYNEQFF.

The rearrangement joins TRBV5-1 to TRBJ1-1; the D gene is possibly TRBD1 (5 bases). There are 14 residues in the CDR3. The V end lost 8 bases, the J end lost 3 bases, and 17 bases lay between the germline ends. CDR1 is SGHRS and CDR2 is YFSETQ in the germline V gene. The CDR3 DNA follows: TGCGCCAGGGGAGGGGAAAGGAGGCACACTGAAGCTTTCTTT. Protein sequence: CARGGERRHTEAFF.

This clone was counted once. The CDR3 is CASSSASGGANYGYTF. For the CDR3, the DNA is TGTGCCAGCAGTTCCGCGTCTGGCGGCGCTAACTATGGCTACACCTTC. The genes are TRBV7-2 and TRBJ1-2; D gene uncertain. V lost 6 bases, J lost 0 bases, and 17 bases lay in between. The CDR3 spans 16 residues. The germline V gene encodes CDR1 SGHTA and CDR2 FQGNSA.

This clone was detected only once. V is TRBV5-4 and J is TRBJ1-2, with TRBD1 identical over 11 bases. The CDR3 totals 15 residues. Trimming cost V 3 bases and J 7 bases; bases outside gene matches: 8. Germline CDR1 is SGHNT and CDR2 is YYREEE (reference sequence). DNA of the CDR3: TGTGCCAGCAGCTCTGTGGACAGGGGGCGAGTTGGCTACACCTTC. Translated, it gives CASSSVDRGRVGYTF.

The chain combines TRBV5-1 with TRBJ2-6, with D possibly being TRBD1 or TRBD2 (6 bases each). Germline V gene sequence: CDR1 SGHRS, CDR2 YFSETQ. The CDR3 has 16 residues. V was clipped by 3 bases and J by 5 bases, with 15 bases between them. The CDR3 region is CASSSARGVWANVLTF. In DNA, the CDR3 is TGCGCCAGCAGCTCGGCAAGGGGGGTCTGGGCCAACGTCCTGACTTTC.

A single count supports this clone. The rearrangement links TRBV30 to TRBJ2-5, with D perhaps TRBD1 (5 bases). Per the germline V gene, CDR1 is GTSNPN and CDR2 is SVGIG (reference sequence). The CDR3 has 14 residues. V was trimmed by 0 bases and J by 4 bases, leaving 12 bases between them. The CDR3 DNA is TGTGCCTGGAGTGTACCCGCAGGGTTAGAGACCCAGTACTTC. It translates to CAWSVPAGLETQYF.

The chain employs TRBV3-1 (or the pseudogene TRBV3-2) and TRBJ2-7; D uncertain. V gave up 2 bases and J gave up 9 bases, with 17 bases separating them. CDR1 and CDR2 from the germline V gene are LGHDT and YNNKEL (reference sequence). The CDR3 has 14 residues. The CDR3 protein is CASSQQDGVSGQYF. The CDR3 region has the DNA TGTGCCAGCAGCCAACAGGATGGGGTGTCGGGGCAGTACTTC.

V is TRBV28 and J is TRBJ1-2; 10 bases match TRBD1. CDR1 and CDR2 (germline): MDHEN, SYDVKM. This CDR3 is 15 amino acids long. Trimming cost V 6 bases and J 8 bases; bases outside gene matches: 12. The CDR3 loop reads CASRPTGTGERGYTF. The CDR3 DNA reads TGTGCCAGCAGGCCTACCGGGACAGGGGAAAGAGGCTACACCTTC.

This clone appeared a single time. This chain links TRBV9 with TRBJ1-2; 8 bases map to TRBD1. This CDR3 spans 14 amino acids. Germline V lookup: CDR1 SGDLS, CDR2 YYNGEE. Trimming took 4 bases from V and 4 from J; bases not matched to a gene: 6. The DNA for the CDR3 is TGTGCCAGCAGCCCGGGACAGGACGTCTATGGCTACACCTTC. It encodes CASSPGQDVYGYTF.

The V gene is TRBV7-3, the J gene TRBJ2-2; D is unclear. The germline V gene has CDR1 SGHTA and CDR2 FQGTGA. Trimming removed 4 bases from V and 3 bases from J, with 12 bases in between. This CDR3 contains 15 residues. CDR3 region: CASSSFATDTGELFF. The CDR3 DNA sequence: TGTGCCAGCAGCTCCTTCGCCACGGACACCGGGGAGCTGTTTTTT.

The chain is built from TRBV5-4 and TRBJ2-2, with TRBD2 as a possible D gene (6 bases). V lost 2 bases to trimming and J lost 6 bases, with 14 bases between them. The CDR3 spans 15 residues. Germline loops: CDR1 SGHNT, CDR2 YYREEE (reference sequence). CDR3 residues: CASSFPLGGAGELFF. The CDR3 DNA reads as TGTGCCAGCAGCTTTCCTCTGGGGGGAGCCGGGGAGCTGTTTTTT. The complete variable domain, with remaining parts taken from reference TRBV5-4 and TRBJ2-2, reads ETGVTQSPTHLIKTRGQQVTLRCSSQSGHNTVSWYQQALGQGPQFIFQYYREEENGRGNFPPRFSGLQFPNYSSELNVNALELDDSALYLCASSFPLGGAGELFFGEGSRLTVL.

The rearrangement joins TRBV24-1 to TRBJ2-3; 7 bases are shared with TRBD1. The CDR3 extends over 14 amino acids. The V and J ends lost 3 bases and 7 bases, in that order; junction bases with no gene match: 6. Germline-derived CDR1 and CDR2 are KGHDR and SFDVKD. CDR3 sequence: CATSDPDRRNTQYF. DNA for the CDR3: TGTGCCACCAGTGATCCGGACAGGAGGAATACGCAGTATTTT.

The CDR3 region is CASGGNEQFF. CDR3 nucleotide sequence: TGTGCCAGCGGGGGGAATGAGCAGTTCTTC. V gene TRBV6-5 combines with J gene TRBJ2-1, with D maybe TRBD2 (6 bases). Trimming removed 8 bases from V and 7 bases from J, with 6 bases in between. The CDR3 contains 10 residues. The V gene's germline CDR1 is MNHEY and CDR2 SVGAGI.

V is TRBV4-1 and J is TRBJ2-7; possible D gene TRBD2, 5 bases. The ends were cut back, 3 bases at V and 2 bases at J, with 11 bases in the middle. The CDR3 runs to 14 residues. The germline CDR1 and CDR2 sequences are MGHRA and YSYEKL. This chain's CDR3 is CASSQNREPYEQYF. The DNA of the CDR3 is TGCGCCAGCAGCCAGAACCGGGAACCCTACGAGCAGTACTTC.

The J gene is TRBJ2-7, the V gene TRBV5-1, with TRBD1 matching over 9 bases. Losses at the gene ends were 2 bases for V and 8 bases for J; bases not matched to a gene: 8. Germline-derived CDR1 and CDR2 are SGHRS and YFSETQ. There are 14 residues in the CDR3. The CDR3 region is CASSLTGDRVKQYF. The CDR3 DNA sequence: TGCGCCAGCAGCTTAACCGGGGACAGGGTAAAGCAGTACTTC.

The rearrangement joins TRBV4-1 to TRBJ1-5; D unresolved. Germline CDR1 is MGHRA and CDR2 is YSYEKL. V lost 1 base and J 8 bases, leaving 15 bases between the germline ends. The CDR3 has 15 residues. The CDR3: CASSQAQIGREPQHF. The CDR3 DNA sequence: TGCGCCAGCAGCCAAGCACAGATCGGGCGAGAGCCCCAGCATTTT.

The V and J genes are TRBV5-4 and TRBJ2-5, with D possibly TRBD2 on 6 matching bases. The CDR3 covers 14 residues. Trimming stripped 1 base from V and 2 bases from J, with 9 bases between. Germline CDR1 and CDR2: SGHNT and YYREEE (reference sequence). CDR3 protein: CASSLLRGQETQYF. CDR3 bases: TGTGCCAGCAGCTTGCTGCGGGGTCAAGAGACCCAGTACTTC.

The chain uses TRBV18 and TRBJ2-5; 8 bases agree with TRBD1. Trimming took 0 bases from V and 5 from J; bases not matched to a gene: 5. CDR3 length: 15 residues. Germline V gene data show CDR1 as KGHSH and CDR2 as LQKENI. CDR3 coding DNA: TGTGCCAGCTCACCACCGCAGGGGGCGGGTGAGACCCAGTACTTC. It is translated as CASSPPQGAGETQYF.

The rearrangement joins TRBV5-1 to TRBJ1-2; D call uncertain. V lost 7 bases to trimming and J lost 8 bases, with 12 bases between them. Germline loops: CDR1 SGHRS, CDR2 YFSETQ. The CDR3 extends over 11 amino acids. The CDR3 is CASAASGGYTF. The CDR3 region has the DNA TGCGCCAGCGCAGCGTCTGGCGGCTACACCTTC.

The CDR3 region has the DNA TGTGCCAGCAGCCAAGGGGATTACTCTGGAAACACCATATATTTT. It is translated as CASSQGDYSGNTIYF. V and J are TRBV4-2 and TRBJ1-3; D gene unclear. The CDR3 sequence is 15 residues long. V lost 1 base to trimming and J lost 0 bases, with 7 bases between them. CDR1 is LGHNA, CDR2 YNFKEQ, per germline.

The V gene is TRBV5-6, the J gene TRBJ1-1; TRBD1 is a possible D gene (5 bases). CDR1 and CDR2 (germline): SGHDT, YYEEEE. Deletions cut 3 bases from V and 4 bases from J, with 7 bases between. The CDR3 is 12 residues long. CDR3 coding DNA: TGTGCCAGCAGCTGGGGGGGCACTGAAGCTTTCTTT. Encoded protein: CASSWGGTEAFF.

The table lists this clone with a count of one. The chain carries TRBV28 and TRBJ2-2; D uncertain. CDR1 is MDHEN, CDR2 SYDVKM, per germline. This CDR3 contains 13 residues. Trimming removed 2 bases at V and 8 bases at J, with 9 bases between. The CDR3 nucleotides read TGTGCCAGCAGTTTAGGGTTGGCGGGGGAGCTGTTTTTT. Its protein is CASSLGLAGELFF.

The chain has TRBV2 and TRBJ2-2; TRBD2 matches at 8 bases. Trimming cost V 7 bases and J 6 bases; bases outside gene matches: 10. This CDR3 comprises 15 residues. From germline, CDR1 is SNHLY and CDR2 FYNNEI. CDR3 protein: CASTPRLAGSGELFF. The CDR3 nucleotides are TGTGCCAGCACCCCCCGCTTAGCGGGGTCCGGGGAGCTGTTTTTT.